These 7 T cell receptor beta chains were sequenced from one sample in a study of blood T cells in healthy people across ages (dated by TCRdb to between 2015 and 2016). Library construction relied on 5' RACE. The data were produced on an Illumina HiSeq 2500. A second PCR of roughly 7 to 11 cycles was run with a J-beta primer mix and a sample-barcoded 5' primer. TCRdb reprocessed the public reads (quality trimming at Q25 with fastp, clone calling with MiXCR) and kept in-frame beta chains. Every CDR3 protein is listed once, alongside the most common genes and DNA of its rows. For this sample the table gives some 700,000 distinct CDR3 sequences, of which 43% were detected only once. The ten largest clones take up around a fifth of the sample. The sample comprised blood. Source of these receptors: a woman aged 60-75 years in good health.

This chain joins TRBV5-1 and TRBJ2-3; 7 bases agree with TRBD1. CDR1 SGHRS and CDR2 YFSETQ come from the germline V gene. V lost 4 bases and J lost 0; bases outside the gene matches: 5. CDR3 length: 15 amino acids. The CDR3 nucleotides read TGCGCCAGCAGCATCTGGGGACAGAGCACAGATACGCAGTATTTT. Translation gives CASSIWGQSTDTQYF.

This CDR3 reads CASAGDSKNIQYF. The CDR3 DNA follows: TGTGCCAGCGCTGGGGACTCCAAAAACATTCAGTACTTC. The chain couples TRBV6-6 to TRBJ2-4; TRBD2 is a possible D gene (6 bases). With 8 bases removed from V and 2 bases from J, the gap between germline ends came to 10 bases. Germline CDR1 MNHNY, CDR2 SVGAGI (reference sequence). The CDR3 runs to 13 residues.

This chain connects TRBV5-1 to TRBJ1-1; D remains unclear. This CDR3 contains 14 residues. V was pared by 5 bases and J by 0 bases, with 11 bases between. Germline CDR1 SGHRS, CDR2 YFSETQ. This chain's CDR3 is CASSLSPLNTEAFF. The CDR3 bases are TGCGCCAGCAGTCTCTCCCCGCTGAACACTGAAGCTTTCTTT.

The V and J genes are TRBV12-3 or TRBV12-4 and TRBJ1-5; D perhaps matches TRBD1 (5 bases). V shed 5 bases and J shed 5 bases, with 19 bases lying between them. The CDR3 extends over 16 amino acids. CDR3 loop: CASSHPEGEGDQPQHF. The CDR3 region has the DNA TGTGCCAGCAGTCACCCGGAAGGGGAGGGCGATCAGCCCCAGCATTTT.

Only a few counts were recorded for this clonotype. The V and J genes are TRBV29-1 and TRBJ2-3, with D tentatively TRBD2 (5 bases). Germline CDR1 reads SQVTM; CDR2 reads ANQGSEA. V was shortened by 3 bases and J by 0 bases, with 13 bases between the two germline ends. The CDR3 length is 15 residues. The CDR3 reads CSVDGAGGSTDTQYF. For the CDR3, the DNA is TGCAGCGTTGATGGCGCGGGCGGGAGCACAGATACGCAGTATTTT.

This chain links TRBV5-1 with TRBJ2-3; 9 bases line up with TRBD2. From germline, CDR1 is SGHRS and CDR2 YFSETQ. The junction had 3 bases not matched to a gene; V was cut back by 0 bases and J by 4 bases. The length of the CDR3 is 15 residues. CDR3 DNA: TGCGCCAGCAGCTTGGGGGTAGCGGGGGCAGATACGCAGTATTTT. Protein sequence: CASSLGVAGADTQYF.

The genes are TRBV29-1 and TRBJ2-7; 7 bases are shared with TRBD1. The CDR3 is 17 amino acids. Germline CDR1 and CDR2: SQVTM and ANQGSEA. Unmatched junction bases numbered 17, after V lost 0 bases and J lost 6 bases. The CDR3 region is CSVEERRLERQGAEQYF. Here the CDR3 DNA reads TGCAGCGTTGAAGAACGAAGGCTCGAGAGACAGGGTGCCGAGCAGTACTTC.